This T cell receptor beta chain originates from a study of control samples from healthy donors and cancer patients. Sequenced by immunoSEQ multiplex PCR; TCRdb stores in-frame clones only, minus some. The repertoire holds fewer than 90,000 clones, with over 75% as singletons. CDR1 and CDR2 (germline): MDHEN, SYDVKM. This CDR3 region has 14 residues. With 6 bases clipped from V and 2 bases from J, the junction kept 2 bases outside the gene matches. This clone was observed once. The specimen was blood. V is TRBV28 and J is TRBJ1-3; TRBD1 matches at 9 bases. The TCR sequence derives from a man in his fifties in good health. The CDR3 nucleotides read TGTGCCAGCAGGACAGGGGGTGCTGGAAACACCATATATTTT. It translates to CASRTGGAGNTIYF.